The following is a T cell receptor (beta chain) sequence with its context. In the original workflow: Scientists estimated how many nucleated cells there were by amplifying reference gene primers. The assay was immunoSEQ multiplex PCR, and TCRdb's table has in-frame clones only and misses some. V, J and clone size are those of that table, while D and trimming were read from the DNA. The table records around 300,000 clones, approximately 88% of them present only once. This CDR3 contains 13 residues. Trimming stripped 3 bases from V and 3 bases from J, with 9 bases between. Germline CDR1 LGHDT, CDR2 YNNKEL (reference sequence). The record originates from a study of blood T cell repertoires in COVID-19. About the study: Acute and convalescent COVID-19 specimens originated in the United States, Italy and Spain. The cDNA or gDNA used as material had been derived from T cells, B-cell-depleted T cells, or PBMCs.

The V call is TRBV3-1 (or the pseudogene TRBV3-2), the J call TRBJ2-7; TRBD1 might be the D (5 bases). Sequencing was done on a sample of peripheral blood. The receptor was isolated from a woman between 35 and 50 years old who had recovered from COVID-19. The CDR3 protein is CASSHGQNYEQYF. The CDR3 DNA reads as TGTGCCAGCAGCCACGGACAAAACTACGAGCAGTACTTC.